This TCR beta chain was documented in a study of T cells after yellow fever vaccination. Synthesis of TCR cDNA relied on 5'RACE template switching, which attached a universal primer site and UMIs. TCRdb processed the 5' RACE reads anew with MiXCR; each CDR3 protein has one entry. The sample consists of around 360,000 distinct CDR3 sequences, about 9.9% of them appearing once. Germline V gene lookup returns CDR1 SGHAT and CDR2 FQNNGV. Trimming took 5 bases from V and 4 from J, leaving 13 bases between them. The CDR3 spans 14 residues. This clonotype was seen a handful of times. J is TRBJ2-3 and V is TRBV11-2, with D unclear. The receptor's source is a man aged 18 to 29 who received the YFV17D yellow fever vaccine. Sequencing used PBMCs, obtained on the day of the first yellow fever vaccination. The CDR3 DNA reads as TGTGCCAGCAGCCGTAGTTTTGTCGCAGATACGCAGTATTTT. Encoded protein: CASSRSFVADTQYF.